The sequence of this TCR beta chain was determined in a study of shared clonotypes between healthy human individuals. On this clone itself: Its antigen is unidentified.

V trimming: 2 bases; J trimming: 3 bases; junction bases outside the gene matches: 5. This CDR3 spans 15 amino acids. Germline CDR1 SGHDN, CDR2 FVKESK. Profiling relied on immunoSEQ multiplex PCR, and the TCRdb table lists in-frame clones only, not all of them. The sample carries 1.4 million to 1.5 million clones, roughly 96% recorded once. Findings and limits, study-wide: Depth was large, yet rarefaction showed that sorted-subset sequencing was incomplete. Between a handful of donors, naive CD4 clonotypes were shared at a level of about 5%.

The sequence was collected from a man aged 25 to 45 in good health. V usage is TRBV14 and J usage is TRBJ2-5, with 8 nucleotides matching TRBD2. The sample taken for sequencing was naive CD4+ T cells sorted from blood. Subset defined: CD45RA+ positively selected. The CDR3 sequence: CASSQPGLGKETQYF. Here the CDR3 DNA reads TGTGCCAGCAGCCAACCGGGACTAGGCAAAGAGACCCAGTACTTC.